The table lists the clone carrying this TCR beta chain with a few counts. What it recognizes is unknown. CD4+CD25+CD127- Tregs, CD4+CD25- non-Tregs, CD4 and CD8 cells were sorted. The J segment lost 12 bases and the V segment lost 3 bases, leaving 15 bases of the junction unmatched. CDR1 SGHRS and CDR2 YFSETQ come from the germline V gene. This CDR3 comprises 14 residues. Using immunoSEQ multiplex PCR, the repertoire was profiled, and TCRdb retains in-frame clones only, with some absent. Of about 3,900 clones in the sample, 75% to 90% are singletons; the top ten hold approximately 1.7%. This sample is drawn from a study of Tregs in tolerant kidney transplant recipients. Broader study findings: The small number of patients limits these findings pending further validation. Donor-specific Treg expansion exceeded global Treg expansion in tolerant patients, suggesting antigen drive.

This material consisted of Tregs from blood, taken before the transplant. The chain recombines TRBV5-1 with TRBJ2-7, with 7 bases fitting TRBD2. The TCR was taken from a human donor who received a combined kidney and bone marrow transplant. The CDR3 sequence: CASSSGGEPREGYF. The CDR3 DNA sequence: TGCGCCAGCAGCTCAGGCGGGGAGCCTAGGGAGGGGTACTTC.